This T cell receptor beta chain was documented in a study of blood T cell repertoires in COVID-19. There are 14 residues in the CDR3. The V end lost 4 bases, the J end lost 3 bases, and 13 bases lay between the germline ends. The germline gives CDR1 SGHDT, CDR2 YYEEEE. Sequencing was performed with immunoSEQ multiplex PCR; in TCRdb, only in-frame clones are kept and a portion is missing. Of over 250,000 clones listed, roughly 86% are singletons. The specimen sequenced was PBMCs or T cells enriched from blood (not recorded which). This chain uses TRBV5-6 with TRBJ1-1; weak D call: TRBD1 (5 bases). The clonotype comes from a woman younger than 30 who had recovered from COVID-19. For the CDR3, the DNA is TGTGCCAGCAGCCTGATCGCAGGGTACACTGAAGCTTTCTTT. Amino acid sequence: CASSLIAGYTEAFF.